A single sample gave rise to the 12 T cell receptor beta chains below, sequenced in a study of neoadjuvant anti-PD-1 for oral cavity cancer. Some clones are missing from TCRdb's copy, which holds only in-frame ones; the method was immunoSEQ multiplex PCR. The table includes 18,000 or so clones, around 72% detected once. The sample was PBMCs, taken before nivolumab (anti-PD-1) treatment. These TCRs come from a person aged 35 to 85 with oral cavity squamous cell carcinoma.

This sequence joins TRBV5-1 and TRBJ2-2, with 10 bases fitting TRBD2. V trimming: 4 bases; J trimming: 7 bases; junction bases outside the gene matches: 13. From germline, CDR1 is SGHRS and CDR2 YFSETQ. The CDR3 length is 17 residues. The CDR3 loop is CASSPSGRAGLGGELFF. In nucleotides, the CDR3 is TGCGCCAGCAGCCCAAGCGGGAGGGCCGGTCTCGGCGGGGAGCTGTTTTTT.

This clone has only one observation. The genes are TRBV6-1 and TRBJ2-7; 11 positions agree with TRBD2. The CDR3 totals 13 residues. Germline trimming cut 7 bases from V and 5 bases from J; bases unmatched to any gene: 4. CDR1 is MNHNS and CDR2 is SASEGT in the germline V gene. For the CDR3, the DNA is TGTGCCAGCATCGTAGCGGGAGGGAACGAGCAGTACTTC. It codes for CASIVAGGNEQYF.

The rearrangement uses TRBV7-9 and TRBJ1-2; 7 bases map to TRBD1. Germline V gene data show CDR1 as SEHNR and CDR2 as FQNEAQ (reference sequence). The CDR3 totals 15 residues. Unmatched junction bases numbered 8, after V lost 5 bases and J lost 2 bases. CDR3 DNA sequence: TGTGCCAGCAGCCCCGACAGGGAAGGGAACTATGGCTACACCTTC. Translation gives CASSPDREGNYGYTF.

This sequence joins TRBV19 and TRBJ1-2, with D hard to call. V was shortened by 4 bases and J by 6 bases, with 12 bases between the two germline ends. This CDR3 comprises 13 residues. Germline lookup yields CDR1 LNHDA and CDR2 SQIVND (reference sequence). CDR3: CASSTRGSDGYTF. The CDR3 DNA sequence: TGTGCCAGTAGTACACGCGGGTCGGATGGCTACACCTTC.

On this clone: At one boundary the junction diverges from the germline segment, which might be a read error. The rearrangement joins TRBV7-7 to TRBJ1-1; weak D call: TRBD1 (6 bases). The CDR3 totals 13 residues. Germline V CDR1 and CDR2: SSHAT, FNYEAQ (reference sequence). CDR3 sequence reads: CASSLTGYTEAFF. CDR3 nucleotides: TGTGCTAGCAGCTTGACAGGTTACACTGAAGCTTTCTTT.

The CDR3 sequence is CASSLVLNRVGTGFGNEQFF. For the CDR3, the DNA is TGTGCCAGCAGCTTAGTTTTGAACCGGGTCGGGACAGGGTTTGGCAATGAGCAGTTCTTC. This chain uses TRBV7-8 with TRBJ2-1; 9 nucleotides match TRBD1. V was pared by 1 base and J by 6 bases, with 19 bases of the junction left unmatched. The CDR3 is 20 residues long. Germline assignment: CDR1 SGHVS and CDR2 FQNEAQ.

The V gene is TRBV13, the J gene TRBJ2-1; D might be TRBD1 (5 bases). Deletions cut 3 bases from V and 5 bases from J, with 17 bases between. Germline CDR1 is PRHDT and CDR2 is FYEKMQ (reference sequence). This CDR3 is built from 16 residues. The CDR3 DNA reads as TGTGCCAGCAGCTTCCGGGTGATGGACACCCACAATGAGCAGTTCTTC. Translating it yields CASSFRVMDTHNEQFF.

V and J are TRBV27 and TRBJ2-2; D perhaps matches TRBD1 (6 bases). V was cut by 8 bases and J by 2 bases, with 9 bases left in between. The CDR3 runs to 13 residues. Germline V gene lookup returns CDR1 MNHEY and CDR2 SMNVEV (reference sequence). The CDR3 protein is CASSGTNTGELFF. As DNA, the CDR3 is TGTGCCAGCTCCGGGACAAACACCGGGGAGCTGTTTTTT.

This clone was counted once. CDR3 region: CASGLSGEMPVIKAFF. The CDR3 nucleotides are TGTGCTAGTGGTTTGAGCGGAGAGATGCCAGTCATAAAAGCGTTTTTT. The chain has TRBV12-5 and TRBJ1-4, with D unresolved. This CDR3 spans 16 amino acids. The germline V gene encodes CDR1 LGHNT and CDR2 FRNRAP. V lost 2 bases, J lost 16 bases, and 26 bases lay in between. The full variable domain, rest sourced from reference TRBV12-5 and TRBJ1-4, is DARVTQTPRHKVTEMGQEVTMRCQPILGHNTVFWYRQTMMQGLELLAYFRNRAPLDDSGMPKDRFSAEMPDATLATLKIQPSEPRDSAVYFCASGLSGEMPVIKAFFGSGTQLSVL.

The chain uses TRBV30 and TRBJ2-5, with D hard to call. Germline CDR1 is GTSNPN and CDR2 is SVGIG (reference sequence). The length of the CDR3 is 13 residues. The V and J ends lost 0 bases and 1 base respectively, with 6 bases between them. Here the CDR3 DNA reads TGTGCCTGGAGTGTAGGTTTCCAAGAGACCCAGTACTTC. Its protein is CAWSVGFQETQYF.

This clone was counted a single time. The chain uses TRBV5-1 and TRBJ2-1; 12 bases are shared with TRBD2. Germline loops: CDR1 SGHRS, CDR2 YFSETQ. The CDR3 consists of 18 residues. Germline trimming cut 4 bases from V and 1 base from J; bases unmatched to any gene: 9. CDR3 protein: CASSIRTSGKGSYNEQFF. For the CDR3, the DNA is TGCGCCAGCAGCATCCGGACTAGCGGGAAGGGGTCCTACAATGAGCAGTTCTTC.

The count of this clone is one. V gene TRBV11-2 combines with J gene TRBJ2-1, with 7 nucleotides matching TRBD2. The CDR3 runs 15 residues. The J segment lost 6 bases and the V segment lost 5 bases, leaving 10 bases of the junction unmatched. The germline V gene encodes CDR1 SGHAT and CDR2 FQNNGV. CDR3 sequence reads: CASSAASGDFNEQFF. The DNA of the CDR3 is TGTGCCAGCAGCGCGGCTAGCGGAGACTTCAATGAGCAGTTCTTC. Full variable domain (outside the CDR3, taken from reference TRBV11-2 and TRBJ2-1): EAGVAQSPRYKIIEKRQSVAFWCNPISGHATLYWYQQILGQGPKLLIQFQNNGVVDDSQLPKDRFSAERLKGVDSTLKIQPAKLEDSAVYLCASSAASGDFNEQFFGPGTRLTVL.